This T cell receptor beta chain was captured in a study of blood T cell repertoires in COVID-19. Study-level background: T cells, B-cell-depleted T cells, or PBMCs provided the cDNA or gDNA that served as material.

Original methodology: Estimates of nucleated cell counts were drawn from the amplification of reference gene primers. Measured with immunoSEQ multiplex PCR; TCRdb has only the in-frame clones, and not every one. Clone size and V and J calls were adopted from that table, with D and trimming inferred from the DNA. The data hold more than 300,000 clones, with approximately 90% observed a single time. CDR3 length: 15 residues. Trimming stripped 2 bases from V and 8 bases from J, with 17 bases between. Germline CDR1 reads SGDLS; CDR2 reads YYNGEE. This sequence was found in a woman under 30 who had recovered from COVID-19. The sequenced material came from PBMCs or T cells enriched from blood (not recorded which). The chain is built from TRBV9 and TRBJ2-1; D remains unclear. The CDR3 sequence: CASSVEGRGVHEQFF. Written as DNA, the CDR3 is TGTGCCAGCAGCGTGGAAGGTAGAGGCGTTCATGAGCAGTTCTTC. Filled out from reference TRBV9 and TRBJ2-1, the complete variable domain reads DSGVTQTPKHLITATGQRVTLRCSPRSGDLSVYWYQQSLDQGLQFLIQYYNGEERAKGNILERFSAQQFPDLHSELNLSSLELGDSALYFCASSVEGRGVHEQFFGPGTRLTVL.